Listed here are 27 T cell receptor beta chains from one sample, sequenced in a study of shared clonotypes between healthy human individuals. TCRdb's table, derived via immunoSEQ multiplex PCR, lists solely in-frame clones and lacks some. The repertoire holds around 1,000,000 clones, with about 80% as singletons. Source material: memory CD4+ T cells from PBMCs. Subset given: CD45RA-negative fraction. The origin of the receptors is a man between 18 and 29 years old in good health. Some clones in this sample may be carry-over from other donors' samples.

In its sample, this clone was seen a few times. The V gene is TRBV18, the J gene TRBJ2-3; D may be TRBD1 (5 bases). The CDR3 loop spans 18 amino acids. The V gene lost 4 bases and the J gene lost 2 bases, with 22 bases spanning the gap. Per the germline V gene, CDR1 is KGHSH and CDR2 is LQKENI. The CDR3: CASSRTRQGLVPTDTQYF. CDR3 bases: TGTGCCAGCTCACGAACTCGTCAGGGCCTGGTTCCCACAGATACGCAGTATTTT.

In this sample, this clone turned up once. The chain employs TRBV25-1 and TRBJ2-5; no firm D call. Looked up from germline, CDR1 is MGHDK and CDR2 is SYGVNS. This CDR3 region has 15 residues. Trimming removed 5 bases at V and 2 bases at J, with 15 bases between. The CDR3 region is CASSNIEQFQETQYF. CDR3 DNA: TGTGCCAGCAGTAATATAGAGCAATTTCAAGAGACCCAGTACTTC.

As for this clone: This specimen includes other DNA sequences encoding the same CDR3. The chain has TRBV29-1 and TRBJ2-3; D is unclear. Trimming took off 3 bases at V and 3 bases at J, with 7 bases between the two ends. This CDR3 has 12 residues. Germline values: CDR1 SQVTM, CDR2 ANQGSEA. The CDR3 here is CSVDVGTDTQYF. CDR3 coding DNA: TGCAGCGTTGATGTAGGAACAGATACGCAGTATTTT.

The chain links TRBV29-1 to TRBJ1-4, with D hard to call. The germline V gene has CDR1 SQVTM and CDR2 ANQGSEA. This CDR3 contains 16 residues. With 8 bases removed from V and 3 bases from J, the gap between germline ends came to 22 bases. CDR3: CSISGITNSANEKLFF. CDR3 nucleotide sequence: TGCAGCATCTCGGGAATTACTAATTCAGCTAATGAAAAACTGTTTTTT. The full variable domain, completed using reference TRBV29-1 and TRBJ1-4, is SAVISQKPSRDICQRGTSLTIQCQVDSQVTMMFWYRQQPGQSLTLIATANQGSEATYESGFVIDKFPISRPNLTFSTLTVSNMSPEDSSIYLCSISGITNSANEKLFFGSGTQLSVL.

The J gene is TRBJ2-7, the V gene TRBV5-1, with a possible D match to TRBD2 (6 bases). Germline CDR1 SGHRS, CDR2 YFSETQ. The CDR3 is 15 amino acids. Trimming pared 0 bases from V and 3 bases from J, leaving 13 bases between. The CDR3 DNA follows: TGCGCCAGCAGCTTGGAATCGGGACTCTTCTACGAGCAGTACTTC. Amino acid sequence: CASSLESGLFYEQYF.

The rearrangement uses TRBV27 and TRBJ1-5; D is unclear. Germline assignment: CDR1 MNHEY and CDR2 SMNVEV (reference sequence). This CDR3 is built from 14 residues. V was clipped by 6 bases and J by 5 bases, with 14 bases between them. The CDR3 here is CASSYTPGDQPQHF. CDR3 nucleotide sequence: TGTGCCAGCAGCTACACGCCGGGAGATCAGCCCCAGCATTTT.

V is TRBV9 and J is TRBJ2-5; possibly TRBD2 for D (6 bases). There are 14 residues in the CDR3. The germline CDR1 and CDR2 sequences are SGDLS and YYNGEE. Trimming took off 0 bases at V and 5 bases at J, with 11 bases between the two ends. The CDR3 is CASSVGASDETQYF. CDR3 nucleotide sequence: TGTGCCAGCAGCGTAGGTGCTAGCGACGAGACCCAGTACTTC.

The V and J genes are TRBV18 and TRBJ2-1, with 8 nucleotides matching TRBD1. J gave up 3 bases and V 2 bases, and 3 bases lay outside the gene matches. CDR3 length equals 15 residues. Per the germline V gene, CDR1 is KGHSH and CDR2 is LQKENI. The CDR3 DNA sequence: TGTGCCAGCTCACCATTGACAGGGGTCTACAATGAGCAGTTCTTC. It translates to CASSPLTGVYNEQFF.

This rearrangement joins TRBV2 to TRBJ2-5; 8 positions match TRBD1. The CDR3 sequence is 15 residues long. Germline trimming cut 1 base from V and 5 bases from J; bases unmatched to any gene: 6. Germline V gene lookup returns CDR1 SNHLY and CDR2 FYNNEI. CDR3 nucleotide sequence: TGTGCCAGCAGTGAAGAGGGCAGGGGGCGGGAGACCCAGTACTTC. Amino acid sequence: CASSEEGRGRETQYF.

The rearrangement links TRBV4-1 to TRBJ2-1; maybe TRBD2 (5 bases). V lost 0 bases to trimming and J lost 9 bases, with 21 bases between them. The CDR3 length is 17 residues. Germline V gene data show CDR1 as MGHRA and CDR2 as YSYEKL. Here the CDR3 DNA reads TGCGCCAGCAGCCAAGAGCCCCCGGCTAGCTTCCTCGGTGAGCAGTTCTTC. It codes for CASSQEPPASFLGEQFF.

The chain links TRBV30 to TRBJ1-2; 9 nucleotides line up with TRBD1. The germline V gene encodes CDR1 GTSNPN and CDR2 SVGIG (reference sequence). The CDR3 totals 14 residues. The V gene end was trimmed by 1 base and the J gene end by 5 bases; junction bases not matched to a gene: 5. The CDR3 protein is CAWSGGDRAYGYTF. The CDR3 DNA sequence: TGTGCCTGGAGTGGGGGGGACAGGGCATATGGCTACACCTTC.

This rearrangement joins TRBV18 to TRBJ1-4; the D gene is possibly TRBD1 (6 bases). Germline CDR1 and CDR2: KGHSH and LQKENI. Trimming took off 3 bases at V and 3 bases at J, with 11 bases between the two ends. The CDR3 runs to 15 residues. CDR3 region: CASSPWSGANEKLFF. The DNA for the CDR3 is TGTGCCAGCTCACCTTGGTCAGGGGCTAATGAAAAACTGTTTTTT.

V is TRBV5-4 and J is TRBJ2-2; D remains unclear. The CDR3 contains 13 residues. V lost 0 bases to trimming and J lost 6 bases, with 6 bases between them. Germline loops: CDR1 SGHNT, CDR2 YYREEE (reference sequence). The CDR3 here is CASSLDGAGELFF. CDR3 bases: TGTGCCAGCAGCTTGGATGGGGCCGGGGAGCTGTTTTTT. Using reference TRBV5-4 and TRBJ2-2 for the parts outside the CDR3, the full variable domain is ETGVTQSPTHLIKTRGQQVTLRCSSQSGHNTVSWYQQALGQGPQFIFQYYREEENGRGNFPPRFSGLQFPNYSSELNVNALELDDSALYLCASSLDGAGELFFGEGSRLTVL.

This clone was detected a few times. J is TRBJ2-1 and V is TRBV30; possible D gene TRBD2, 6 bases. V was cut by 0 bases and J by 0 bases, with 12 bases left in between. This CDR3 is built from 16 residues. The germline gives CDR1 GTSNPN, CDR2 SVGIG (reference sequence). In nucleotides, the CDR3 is TGTGCCTGGAGTGTACGACGGGGGTACTCCTACAATGAGCAGTTCTTC. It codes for CAWSVRRGYSYNEQFF.

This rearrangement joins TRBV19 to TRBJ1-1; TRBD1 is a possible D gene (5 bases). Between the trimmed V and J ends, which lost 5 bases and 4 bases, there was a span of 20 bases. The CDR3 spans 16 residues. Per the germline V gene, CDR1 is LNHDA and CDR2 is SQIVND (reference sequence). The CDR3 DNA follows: TGTGCCAGTAGTGTCTGGCCGGGGCAACTGGGCACTGAAGCTTTCTTT. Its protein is CASSVWPGQLGTEAFF.

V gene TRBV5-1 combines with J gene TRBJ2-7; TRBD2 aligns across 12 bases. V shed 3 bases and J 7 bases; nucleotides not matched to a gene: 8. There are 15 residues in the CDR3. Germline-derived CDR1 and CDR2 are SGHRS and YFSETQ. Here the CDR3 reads CASSSSSGRAMEQYF. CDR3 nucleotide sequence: TGCGCCAGCAGCTCCTCTAGCGGGAGGGCGATGGAGCAGTACTTC.

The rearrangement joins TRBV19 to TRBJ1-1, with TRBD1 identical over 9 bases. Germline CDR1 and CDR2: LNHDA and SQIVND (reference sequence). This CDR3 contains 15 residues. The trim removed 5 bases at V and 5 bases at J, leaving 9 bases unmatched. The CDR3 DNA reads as TGTGCCAGTAGTCACCCACAGGGGGCGGTGACTGAAGCTTTCTTT. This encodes CASSHPQGAVTEAFF.

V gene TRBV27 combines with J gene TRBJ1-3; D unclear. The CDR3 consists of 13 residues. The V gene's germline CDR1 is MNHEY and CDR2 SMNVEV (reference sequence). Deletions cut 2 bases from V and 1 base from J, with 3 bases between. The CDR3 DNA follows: TGTGCCAGCAGTTTAAAGTCTGGAAACACCATATATTTT. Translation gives CASSLKSGNTIYF.

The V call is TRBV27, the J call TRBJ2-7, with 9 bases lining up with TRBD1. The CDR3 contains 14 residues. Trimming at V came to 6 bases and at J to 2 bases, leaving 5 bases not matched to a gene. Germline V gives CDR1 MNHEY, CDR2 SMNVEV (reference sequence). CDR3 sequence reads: CASRKQGATYEQYF. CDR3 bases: TGTGCCAGCAGGAAACAGGGGGCGACCTACGAGCAGTACTTC.

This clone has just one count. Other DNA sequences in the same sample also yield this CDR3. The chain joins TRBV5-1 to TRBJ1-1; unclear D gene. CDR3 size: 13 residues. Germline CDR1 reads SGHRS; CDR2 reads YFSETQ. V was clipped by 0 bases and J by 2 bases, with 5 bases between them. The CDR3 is CASSLAANTEAFF. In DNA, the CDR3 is TGCGCCAGCAGCTTGGCAGCTAACACTGAAGCTTTCTTT.

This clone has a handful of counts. CDR3 in amino acids: CASSLSQRDQPQHF. DNA of the CDR3: TGTGCCAGCAGTTTATCACAGAGAGATCAGCCCCAGCATTTT. The chain links TRBV28 to TRBJ1-5; D remains ambiguous. Trimming pared 1 base from V and 5 bases from J, leaving 9 bases between. The germline gives CDR1 MDHEN, CDR2 SYDVKM. The CDR3 extends over 14 amino acids.

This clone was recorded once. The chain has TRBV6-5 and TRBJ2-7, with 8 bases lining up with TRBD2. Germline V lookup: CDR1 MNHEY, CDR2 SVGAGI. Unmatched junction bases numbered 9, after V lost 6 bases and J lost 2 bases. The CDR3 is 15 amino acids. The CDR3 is CASSLYPGGTYEQYF. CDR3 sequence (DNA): TGTGCCAGCAGCTTATATCCGGGGGGGACCTACGAGCAGTACTTC.

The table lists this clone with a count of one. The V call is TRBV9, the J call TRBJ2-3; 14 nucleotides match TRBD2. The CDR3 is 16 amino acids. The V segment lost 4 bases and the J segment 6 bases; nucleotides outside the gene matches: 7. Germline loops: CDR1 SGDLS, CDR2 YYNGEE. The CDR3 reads CASSPGLAGVRDTQYF. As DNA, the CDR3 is TGTGCCAGCAGCCCGGGACTAGCGGGAGTACGGGATACGCAGTATTTT.

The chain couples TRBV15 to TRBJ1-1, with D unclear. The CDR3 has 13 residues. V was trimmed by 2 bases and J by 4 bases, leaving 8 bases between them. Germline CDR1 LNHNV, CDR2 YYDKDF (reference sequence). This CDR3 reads CATSRQAPTEAFF. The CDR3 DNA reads TGTGCCACCAGCAGACAAGCTCCCACTGAAGCTTTCTTT. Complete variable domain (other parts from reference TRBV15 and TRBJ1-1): DAMVIQNPRYQVTQFGKPVTLSCSQTLNHNVMYWYQQKSSQAPKLLFHYYDKDFNNEADTPDNFQSRRPNTSFCFLDIRSPGLGDTAMYLCATSRQAPTEAFFGQGTRLTVV.

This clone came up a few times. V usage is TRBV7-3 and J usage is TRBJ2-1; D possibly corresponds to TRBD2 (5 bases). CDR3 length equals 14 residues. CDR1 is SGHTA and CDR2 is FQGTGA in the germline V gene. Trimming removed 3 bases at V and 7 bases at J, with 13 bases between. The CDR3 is CASSFRGETNEQFF. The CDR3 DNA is TGTGCCAGCAGCTTTCGGGGAGAAACAAATGAGCAGTTCTTC.

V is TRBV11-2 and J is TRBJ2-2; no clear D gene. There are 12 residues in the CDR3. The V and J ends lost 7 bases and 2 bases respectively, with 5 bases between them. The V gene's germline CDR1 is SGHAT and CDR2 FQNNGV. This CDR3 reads CASIPNTGELFF. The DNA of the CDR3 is TGTGCCAGCATTCCCAACACCGGGGAGCTGTTTTTT.

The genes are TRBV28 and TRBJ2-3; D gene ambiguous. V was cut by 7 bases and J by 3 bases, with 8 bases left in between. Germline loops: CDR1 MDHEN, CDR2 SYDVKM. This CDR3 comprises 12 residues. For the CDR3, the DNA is TGTGCCAGCAACCGGTGGACAGATACGCAGTATTTT. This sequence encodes CASNRWTDTQYF. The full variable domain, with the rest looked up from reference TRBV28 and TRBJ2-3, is DVKVTQSSRYLVKRTGEKVFLECVQDMDHENMFWYRQDPGLGLRLIYFSYDVKMKEKGDIPEGYSVSREKKERFSLILESASTNQTSMYLCASNRWTDTQYFGPGTRLTVL.